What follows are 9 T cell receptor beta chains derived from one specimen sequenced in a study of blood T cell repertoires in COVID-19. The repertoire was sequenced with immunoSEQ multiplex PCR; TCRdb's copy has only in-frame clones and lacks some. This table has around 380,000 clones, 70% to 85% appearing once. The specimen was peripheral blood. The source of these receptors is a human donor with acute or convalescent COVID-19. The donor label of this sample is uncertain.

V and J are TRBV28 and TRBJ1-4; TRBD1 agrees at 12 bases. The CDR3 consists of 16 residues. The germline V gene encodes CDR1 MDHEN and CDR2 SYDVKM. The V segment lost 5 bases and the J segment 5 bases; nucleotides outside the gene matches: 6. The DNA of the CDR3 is TGTGCCAGCAGTACACCGGGACAGGGGGCCAATGAAAAACTGTTTTTT. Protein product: CASSTPGQGANEKLFF. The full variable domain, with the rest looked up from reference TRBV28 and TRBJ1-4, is DVKVTQSSRYLVKRTGEKVFLECVQDMDHENMFWYRQDPGLGLRLIYFSYDVKMKEKGDIPEGYSVSREKKERFSLILESASTNQTSMYLCASSTPGQGANEKLFFGSGTQLSVL.

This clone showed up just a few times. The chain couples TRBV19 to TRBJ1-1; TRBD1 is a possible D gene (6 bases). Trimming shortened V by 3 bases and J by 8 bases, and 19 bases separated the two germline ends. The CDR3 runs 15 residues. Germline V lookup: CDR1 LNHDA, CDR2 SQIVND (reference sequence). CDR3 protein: CASSIQGSVIPEAFF. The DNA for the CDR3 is TGTGCCAGTAGTATCCAGGGGTCGGTTATCCCCGAAGCTTTCTTT.

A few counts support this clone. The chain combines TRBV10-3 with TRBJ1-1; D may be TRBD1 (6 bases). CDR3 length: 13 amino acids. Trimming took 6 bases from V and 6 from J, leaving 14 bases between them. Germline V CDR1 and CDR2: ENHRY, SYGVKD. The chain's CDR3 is CAIRPVRGAEAFF. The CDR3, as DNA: TGTGCCATCAGGCCCGTCAGGGGCGCTGAAGCTTTCTTT.

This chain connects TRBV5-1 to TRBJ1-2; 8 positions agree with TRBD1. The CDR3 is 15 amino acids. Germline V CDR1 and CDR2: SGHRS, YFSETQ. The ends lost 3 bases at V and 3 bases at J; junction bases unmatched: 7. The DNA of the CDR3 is TGCGCCAGCAGCTCCAGGGGGCAGGGGGACTATGGCTACACCTTC. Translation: CASSSRGQGDYGYTF. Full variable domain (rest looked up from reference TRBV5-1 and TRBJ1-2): KAGVTQTPRYLIKTRGQQVTLSCSPISGHRSVSWYQQTPGQGLQFLFEYFSETQRNKGNFPGRFSGRQFSNSRSEMNVSTLELGDSALYLCASSSRGQGDYGYTFGSGTRLTVV.

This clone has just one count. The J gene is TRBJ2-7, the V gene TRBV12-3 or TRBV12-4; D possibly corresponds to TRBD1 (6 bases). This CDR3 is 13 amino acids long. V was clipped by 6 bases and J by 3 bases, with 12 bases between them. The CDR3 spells CASSKDSDYEQYF. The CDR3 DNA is TGTGCCAGCAGCAAGGACAGCGACTACGAGCAGTACTTC.

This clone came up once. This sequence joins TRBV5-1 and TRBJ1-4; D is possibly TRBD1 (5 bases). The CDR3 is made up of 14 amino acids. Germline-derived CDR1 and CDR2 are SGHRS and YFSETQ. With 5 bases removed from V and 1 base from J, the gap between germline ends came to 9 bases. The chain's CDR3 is CASRQGRTNEKLFF. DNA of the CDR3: TGCGCCAGCAGGCAGGGAAGAACTAATGAAAAACTGTTTTTT. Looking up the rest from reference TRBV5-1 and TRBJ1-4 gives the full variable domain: KAGVTQTPRYLIKTRGQQVTLSCSPISGHRSVSWYQQTPGQGLQFLFEYFSETQRNKGNFPGRFSGRQFSNSRSEMNVSTLELGDSALYLCASRQGRTNEKLFFGSGTQLSVL.

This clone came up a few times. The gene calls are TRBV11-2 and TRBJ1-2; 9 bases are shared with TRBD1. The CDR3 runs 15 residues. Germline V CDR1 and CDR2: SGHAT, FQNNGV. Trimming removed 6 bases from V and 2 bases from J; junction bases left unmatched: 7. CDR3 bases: TGTGCCAGCAGATCACCCGGGACAGGGAACTATGGCTACACCTTC. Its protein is CASRSPGTGNYGYTF.

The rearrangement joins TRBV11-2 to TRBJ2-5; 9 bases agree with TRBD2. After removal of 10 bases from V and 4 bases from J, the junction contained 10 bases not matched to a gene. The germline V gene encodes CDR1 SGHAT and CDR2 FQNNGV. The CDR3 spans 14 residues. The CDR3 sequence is CATPPPREGETQYF. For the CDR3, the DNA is TGTGCCACCCCCCCTCCGCGGGAGGGAGAGACCCAGTACTTC.

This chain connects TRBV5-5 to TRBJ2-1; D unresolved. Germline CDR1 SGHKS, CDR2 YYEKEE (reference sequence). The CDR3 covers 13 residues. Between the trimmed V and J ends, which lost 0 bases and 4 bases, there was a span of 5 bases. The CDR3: CASSLVQYNEQFF. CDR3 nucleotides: TGTGCCAGCAGCTTGGTTCAGTACAATGAGCAGTTCTTC.